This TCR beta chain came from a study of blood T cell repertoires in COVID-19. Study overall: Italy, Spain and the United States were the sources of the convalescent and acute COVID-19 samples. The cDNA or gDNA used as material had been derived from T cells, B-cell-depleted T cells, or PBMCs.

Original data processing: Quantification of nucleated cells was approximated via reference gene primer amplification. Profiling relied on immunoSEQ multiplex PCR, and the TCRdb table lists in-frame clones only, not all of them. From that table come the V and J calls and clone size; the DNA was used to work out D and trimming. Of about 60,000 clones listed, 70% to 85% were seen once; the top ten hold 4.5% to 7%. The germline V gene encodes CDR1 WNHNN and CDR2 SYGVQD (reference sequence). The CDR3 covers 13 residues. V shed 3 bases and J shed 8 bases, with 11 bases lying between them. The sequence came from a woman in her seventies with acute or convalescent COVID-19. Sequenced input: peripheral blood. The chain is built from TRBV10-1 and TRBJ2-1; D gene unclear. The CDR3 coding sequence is TGCGCCAGCAGTGAACGAACAGTCGATGAGCAGTTCTTC. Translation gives CASSERTVDEQFF.